A single T cell receptor (beta chain) is shown here with its context. What antigen it recognizes has not been identified. No quality values exist for individual bases; no much larger clone is one base distant. The CDR3 covers 15 residues, taking in both the cysteine and the phenylalanine. CDR3 DNA is the only sequence kept; it has 45 bases, read in frame from the first base. CDR1 and CDR2 are read off the germline V gene as SNHLY and FYNNEI. V and J are truncated by 6 bases and 8 bases respectively, leaving an intervening sequence of 22 bases. This entry belongs to a study of PD-1 blockade in classical Hodgkin lymphoma (dated by TCRdb to 2020 to 2021). Looking at the study overall: The study used TCR beta sequencing and CyTOF to define a peripheral blood immune signature of response to PD-1 blockade in classical Hodgkin lymphoma. Overall results and qualifications from the work: The study was restricted to a single clinical trial cohort, and the causes of repertoire differences, possibly disease activity or prior therapy, were left undefined. Baseline TCR diversity was reported to be lower in newly diagnosed patients than in healthy donors, and even lower in relapsed/refractory patients.

Genomic DNA was extracted with the Qiagen DNeasy kit from unsorted PBMCs and from negatively selected CD4+ and CD8+ fractions. TCR beta CDR3 regions were subjected to amplification by immunoSEQ multiplex PCR with primers that anneal to V and J segments. A synthetic immune receptor repertoire was used to minimize amplification bias, and any remaining bias was removed computationally after sequencing. Regarding the original processing steps: Custom Python scripts were used to quantify repertoire diversity as the Shannon entropy index. Unsorted, CD4+ and CD8+ repertoires were analyzed separately, except in combined analyses where CD4+ and CD8+ sequences were merged in silico. TCRdb's version of the immuneACCESS table is confined to in-frame rearrangements and falls short of the full clone set. An unresolved V gene accounts for under half of the shortfall where checked; the remainder is of unknown origin. D and trimming come from the DNA, and the V and J calls and clone size come from that table. The sample contains tens of thousands of clones, 80% to 90% of them found a single time. The top ten clonotypes cover over 6% of the sample.

The time point label corresponds to: newly diagnosed, previously untreated cHL patient sample. Using a Miltenyi CD8+ T cell isolation kit, CD8+ T cells were purified from thawed PBMCs through magnetic negative selection. PBMCs from patients with newly diagnosed, previously untreated classical Hodgkin lymphoma were sequenced as a comparison group for the relapsed/refractory trial patients. After peripheral blood was drawn into 8 mL Vacutainer Cell Preparation Tubes, PBMCs were isolated by centrifugation and then cryopreserved. Purified CD4+ and CD8+ fractions were prepared only for cases with an additional available PBMC sample. Magnetically labelled cells were removed on LS columns in a quadroMACS separator, and the flow-through was retained as the purified fraction.

The TCR originated in a human donor with classical Hodgkin lymphoma. This receptor chain uses TRBV2 and TRBJ1-1, and possibly TRBD1, on 6 matching bases. The material sequenced was CD8+ T cells from blood. The CDR3 region has the sequence CASRGTTGILSEAFF. The DNA sequence follows: TGTGCCAGCAGGGGCACGACAGGTATTCTGTCGGAAGCTTTCTTT. The reference TRBV2 and TRBJ1-1 proteins fill in what lies around the CDR3, so the full variable domain reads EPEVTQTPSHQVTQMGQEVILRCVPISNHLYFYWYRQILGQKVEFLVSFYNNEISEKSEIFDDQFSVERPDGSNFTLKIRSTKLEDSAMYFCASRGTTGILSEAFFGQGTRLTVV.